This TCR beta chain was retrieved from a study of vaccination and CD4 T cells after COVID-19. Study at large: Everyone enrolled got two doses of BNT162b2 or mRNA-1273 vaccine. Investigators stimulated cells with overlapping spike peptides drawn from SARS-CoV-2, HCoV-NL63, HCoV-OC43 and HCoV-229E.

This clonotype was recorded a few times. Antigen specificity is unknown. The treatment: approximately nine-day PBMC culture with coronavirus spike peptide pools or control peptides (ViraFEST assay). For ViraFEST, peptide pools expanded antigen-specific T cells, after which the TCRs were sequenced. CDR3 length equals 17 residues. The germline V gene encodes CDR1 MNHEY and CDR2 SVGEGT. J was trimmed by 7 bases and V by 6 bases; bases with no gene match: 20. Sequencing of cultured CD4+ T cell DNA used the Oncomine TCR Beta short-read assay. Scientists extracted genomic DNA from CD4+ T cells grown in culture. TCRdb reanalysed the PCR reads using MiXCR and keeps one entry per CDR3 protein. In the table there are some 12,000 distinct CDR3 sequences, 48% of which are singletons.

This clonotype originated in a human donor who had recovered from COVID-19. Sequencing was performed on CD4+ T cells from blood, cultured in vitro. J is TRBJ2-5 and V is TRBV6-2 or TRBV6-3; TRBD2 matches 7 bases. The CDR3 sequence: CASSSHRKAGNVGTQYF. CDR3 sequence (DNA): TGTGCCAGCAGCTCTCATCGGAAAGCGGGAAACGTAGGGACCCAGTACTTC.